The source of this T cell receptor (beta chain) is a study of shared clonotypes between healthy human individuals. Turning to this clone: Its antigen is undetermined.

Method: immunoSEQ multiplex PCR; TCRdb's copy keeps in-frame clones and lacks some. The table includes 190,000 or so clones, 66% detected once. Unmatched junction bases numbered 5, after V lost 1 base and J lost 5 bases. This CDR3 comprises 15 residues. Looked up from germline, CDR1 is SGHRS and CDR2 is YFSETQ. Study conclusions and caveats: Rarefaction revealed incomplete sorted-subset sequencing despite large depth.

Sequencing used memory CD4+ T cells sorted from blood. As to subset: CD45RA-negative fraction. The source is a man aged 30 to 45 in good health. The V gene is TRBV5-1, the J gene TRBJ2-5, with 10 positions matching TRBD2. CDR3 protein: CASSLSSGSGETQYF. CDR3 sequence (DNA): TGCGCCAGCAGCTTGTCTAGCGGGAGCGGGGAGACCCAGTACTTC. The full variable domain, in which reference TRBV5-1 and TRBJ2-5 provide the parts outside the CDR3, is KAGVTQTPRYLIKTRGQQVTLSCSPISGHRSVSWYQQTPGQGLQFLFEYFSETQRNKGNFPGRFSGRQFSNSRSEMNVSTLELGDSALYLCASSLSSGSGETQYFGPGTRLLVL.